These 16 T cell receptor beta chains were all obtained from the same sample, sequenced in a study of blood T cell repertoires in COVID-19. The table came from immunoSEQ multiplex PCR; TCRdb's copy has only in-frame clones and leaves some out. This table holds about 480,000 clones, roughly 87% found once. The sample taken for sequencing was PBMCs or T cells enriched from blood (not recorded which). These TCRs come from a woman aged 18-30 years with acute COVID-19.

The rearrangement uses TRBV11-2 and TRBJ2-1; 9 bases line up with TRBD1. V shed 5 bases, J shed 1 base, and the junction held 6 bases outside the gene matches. Germline CDR1 and CDR2: SGHAT and FQNNGV. The CDR3 runs 16 residues. CDR3 amino acids: CASSPGQGKSYNEQFF. In DNA form, the CDR3 reads TGTGCCAGCAGCCCCGGACAGGGGAAGTCCTACAATGAGCAGTTCTTC.

This clone was detected a few times. The chain links TRBV9 to TRBJ2-3, with 8 positions matching TRBD2. The germline V gene has CDR1 SGDLS and CDR2 YYNGEE. CDR3 length: 15 amino acids. After removal of 2 bases from V and 2 bases from J, the junction contained 4 bases not matched to a gene. The CDR3 sequence: CASSVSGNPTDTQYF. The CDR3 DNA reads TGTGCCAGCAGCGTTAGCGGGAACCCCACAGATACGCAGTATTTT.

The J gene is TRBJ1-4, the V gene TRBV5-4; D may be TRBD1 (6 bases). V lost 4 bases and J lost 7, with 17 bases in between. Germline values: CDR1 SGHNT, CDR2 YYREEE (reference sequence). The CDR3 sequence is 15 residues long. This CDR3 reads CASSVAGTWGEKLFF. The CDR3 nucleotides are TGTGCCAGCAGCGTTGCAGGGACATGGGGTGAAAAACTGTTTTTT.

The rearrangement joins TRBV3-1 (or the pseudogene TRBV3-2) to TRBJ2-5; weak D call: TRBD2 (6 bases). The V and J ends lost 1 base and 5 bases respectively, with 17 bases between them. The CDR3 is 16 residues long. From germline, CDR1 is LGHDT and CDR2 YNNKEL (reference sequence). CDR3 sequence: CASSQVTGVFSETQYF. CDR3 bases: TGTGCCAGCAGCCAAGTGACGGGAGTTTTTTCGGAGACCCAGTACTTC.

The genes are TRBV4-2 and TRBJ1-5; a possible D gene is TRBD1 (5 bases). Trimming left V 0 bases short and J 6 bases short, with 12 bases between. The CDR3 has 15 residues. CDR1 is LGHNA, CDR2 YNFKEQ, per germline. Here the CDR3 DNA reads TGTGCCAGCAGCCAAGATTACAGGCGCAGTCAGCCCCAGCATTTT. Translating it yields CASSQDYRRSQPQHF.

A few counts support this clone. The rearrangement uses TRBV11-2 and TRBJ1-1; D ambiguous. The germline gives CDR1 SGHAT, CDR2 FQNNGV. Trimming cost V 5 bases and J 1 base, with 14 bases left between them. The CDR3 runs to 15 residues. The CDR3 DNA follows: TGTGCCAGCAGCCACCTACCGGGGTCGAACACTGAAGCTTTCTTT. This codes for CASSHLPGSNTEAFF.

J is TRBJ1-3 and V is TRBV10-3, with 7 nucleotides matching TRBD1. Germline V lookup: CDR1 ENHRY, CDR2 SYGVKD. The ends lost 2 bases at V and 6 bases at J; junction bases unmatched: 1. The length of the CDR3 is 13 residues. DNA of the CDR3: TGTGCCATCAGTGAGGACAGGGTAAACACCATATATTTT. It is translated as CAISEDRVNTIYF.

This clone was counted once. This rearrangement joins TRBV3-1 (or the pseudogene TRBV3-2) to TRBJ1-1; D unresolved. The CDR3 covers 13 residues. Germline V gene sequence: CDR1 LGHDT, CDR2 YNNKEL (reference sequence). Trimming cost V 5 bases and J 3 bases, with 10 bases left between them. The CDR3 is CASSSLEDTEAFF. Here the CDR3 DNA reads TGTGCCAGCAGCTCACTCGAGGACACTGAAGCTTTCTTT.

The chain carries TRBV19 and TRBJ1-1; TRBD1 aligns across 8 bases. The trim removed 6 bases at V and 4 bases at J, leaving 10 bases unmatched. There are 15 residues in the CDR3. Germline CDR1 reads LNHDA; CDR2 reads SQIVND (reference sequence). As DNA, the CDR3 is TGTGCCAGTAGGGACTGGGCAGGGGGCGTCACTGAAGCTTTCTTT. Amino acid sequence: CASRDWAGGVTEAFF.

The chain is built from TRBV7-2 and TRBJ2-7; perhaps TRBD1 as D (6 bases). The CDR3 runs 13 residues. Per the germline V gene, CDR1 is SGHTA and CDR2 is FQGNSA. Trimming stripped 4 bases from V and 2 bases from J, with 9 bases between. CDR3 sequence (DNA): TGTGCCAGCAGCTCGGACAGCCCCTACGAGCAGTACTTC. This encodes CASSSDSPYEQYF. Full variable domain (remainder filled in from reference TRBV7-2 and TRBJ2-7): GAGVSQSPSNKVTEKGKDVELRCDPISGHTALYWYRQSLGQGLEFLIYFQGNSAPDKSGLPSDRFSAERTGGSVSTLTIQRTQQEDSAVYLCASSSDSPYEQYFGPGTRLTVT.

This sequence joins TRBV11-2 and TRBJ1-4, with TRBD1 identical over 7 bases. The CDR3 spans 17 residues. V lost 0 bases and J lost 3; bases outside the gene matches: 7. Germline V lookup: CDR1 SGHAT, CDR2 FQNNGV. CDR3 nucleotides: TGTGCCAGCAGCTTAGAAAAGGGGGCGAAGTCTAATGAAAAACTGTTTTTT. It encodes CASSLEKGAKSNEKLFF.

The chain carries TRBV5-1 and TRBJ2-1; D may be TRBD2 (6 bases). V was cut by 0 bases and J by 4 bases, with 14 bases left in between. The CDR3 consists of 16 residues. Germline CDR1 SGHRS, CDR2 YFSETQ. Here the CDR3 reads CASSLGGDAGYNEQFF. The CDR3 region has the DNA TGCGCCAGCAGCTTGGGTGGGGATGCGGGGTACAATGAGCAGTTCTTC. The full variable domain, with the rest looked up from reference TRBV5-1 and TRBJ2-1, is KAGVTQTPRYLIKTRGQQVTLSCSPISGHRSVSWYQQTPGQGLQFLFEYFSETQRNKGNFPGRFSGRQFSNSRSEMNVSTLELGDSALYLCASSLGGDAGYNEQFFGPGTRLTVL.

The J gene is TRBJ1-2, the V gene TRBV27, with 9 positions matching TRBD1. CDR3 length: 17 amino acids. With V trimmed by 6 bases and J by 5 bases, 16 bases remained unmatched. CDR1 is MNHEY and CDR2 is SMNVEV in the germline V gene (reference sequence). The CDR3 region has the DNA TGTGCCAGCAGCTTAGGAGGGAGTACAGGGGGCCGGTATGGCTACACCTTC. Translation: CASSLGGSTGGRYGYTF.

The rearrangement links TRBV4-3 to TRBJ1-1; D not certain. Germline lookup yields CDR1 LGHNA and CDR2 YSLEER. The germline V and J ends were trimmed by 0 bases and 6 bases, with 8 bases remaining between them. This CDR3 spans 13 amino acids. The CDR3 is CASSQDQFSEAFF. In nucleotides, the CDR3 is TGCGCCAGCAGCCAAGATCAATTTTCTGAAGCTTTCTTT.

The gene calls are TRBV11-2 and TRBJ1-6; perhaps TRBD1 as D (6 bases). V was pared by 1 base and J by 7 bases, with 11 bases between. Germline V gene data show CDR1 as SGHAT and CDR2 as FQNNGV. This CDR3 has 15 residues. CDR3 bases: TGTGCCAGCAGCTTAGGCAGGGGTAGGAATTCACCCCTCCACTTT. It is translated as CASSLGRGRNSPLHF.

This clone was observed a few times. V usage is TRBV10-2 and J usage is TRBJ2-7, with D possibly being TRBD1 (5 bases). Trimming shortened V by 3 bases and J by 7 bases, and 7 bases separated the two germline ends. Germline V CDR1 and CDR2: WSHSY, SAAADI. The CDR3 runs to 11 residues. The CDR3 reads CASSEQAEQYF. The DNA for the CDR3 is TGCGCCAGCAGTGAACAGGCGGAGCAGTACTTC.